Each of the 21 T cell receptor beta chains below was sequenced from the same sample in a study of shared clonotypes between healthy human individuals. In the naive CD8 group, cells lacked CD45RO and were positively selected for CCR7, so terminally differentiated effector memory CD45RA+ cells were left out. Profiling relied on immunoSEQ multiplex PCR, and the TCRdb table lists in-frame clones only, not all of them. The table lists roughly 550,000 clones, roughly 96% of them singletons. Sample: naive CD8+ T cells sorted from blood. These receptors were collected from a woman in her 30s in good health.

The rearrangement joins TRBV27 to TRBJ2-7; 11 positions match TRBD1. V lost 5 bases and J lost 2; bases outside the gene matches: 2. The CDR3 runs to 14 residues. Germline V gene data show CDR1 as MNHEY and CDR2 as SMNVEV (reference sequence). CDR3 amino acids: CASSGQGAPYEQYF. DNA for the CDR3: TGTGCCAGCAGTGGACAGGGGGCACCCTACGAGCAGTACTTC.

This clone was seen a single time. The chain recombines TRBV30 with TRBJ1-5, with no clear D. Germline loops: CDR1 GTSNPN, CDR2 SVGIG (reference sequence). The CDR3 runs to 13 residues. Trimming took off 5 bases at V and 9 bases at J, with 17 bases between the two ends. The CDR3 DNA is TGTGCCTGGGCCGGGTCGCGGGTTGGGCCCCAGCATTTT. Translation gives CAWAGSRVGPQHF.

This clone was seen once. The chain joins TRBV28 to TRBJ1-4, with 10 nucleotides matching TRBD1. Trimming took 6 bases from V and 12 from J; bases not matched to a gene: 4. Germline CDR1 reads MDHEN; CDR2 reads SYDVKM. CDR3 length: 12 residues. The CDR3 reads CASSPGTGELFF. DNA of the CDR3: TGTGCCAGCAGCCCCGGGACAGGGGAACTGTTTTTT.

This chain connects TRBV7-9 to TRBJ2-1; 10 bases align to TRBD2. Trimming took 5 bases from V and 3 from J; bases not matched to a gene: 4. The CDR3 is 15 amino acids. The germline CDR1 and CDR2 sequences are SEHNR and FQNEAQ (reference sequence). The CDR3 is CASSPLAGDYNEQFF. The CDR3 bases are TGTGCCAGCAGCCCCCTAGCGGGAGACTACAATGAGCAGTTCTTC.

Comment on this clone: A read error may account for a junction end that differs from germline. The chain links TRBV25-1 to TRBJ2-3, with 11 positions matching TRBD2. This CDR3 has 16 amino acids. In germline, CDR1 is MGHDK, CDR2 SYGVNS. The CDR3 is CATSLLAGALTDTQYF. CDR3 sequence (DNA): TGTGCCACCAGTTTACTAGCGGGAGCCCTCACAGATACGCAGTATTTT.

The gene calls are TRBV2 and TRBJ2-1; 16 bases agree with TRBD2. The CDR3 is made up of 18 amino acids. Germline values: CDR1 SNHLY, CDR2 FYNNEI. V trimming: 7 bases; J trimming: 0 bases; junction bases outside the gene matches: 6. The CDR3: CASMGLAGGASSYNEQFF. CDR3 coding DNA: TGTGCCAGCATGGGACTAGCGGGAGGGGCGAGCTCCTACAATGAGCAGTTCTTC. The whole variable domain, remainder taken from reference TRBV2 and TRBJ2-1, is EPEVTQTPSHQVTQMGQEVILRCVPISNHLYFYWYRQILGQKVEFLVSFYNNEISEKSEIFDDQFSVERPDGSNFTLKIRSTKLEDSAMYFCASMGLAGGASSYNEQFFGPGTRLTVL.

The rearrangement uses TRBV9 and TRBJ2-7, with a tentative D call TRBD1 (5 bases). V was trimmed by 3 bases and J by 2 bases, leaving 9 bases between them. CDR3 size: 13 residues. Germline CDR1 is SGDLS and CDR2 is YYNGEE. CDR3 protein: CASSGPGPYEQYF. The CDR3 DNA is TGTGCCAGCAGCGGGCCAGGGCCCTACGAGCAGTACTTC.

The V gene is TRBV11-2, the J gene TRBJ2-7; 10 bases are a match to TRBD2. This CDR3 contains 15 residues. V shed 7 bases and J 1 base; nucleotides not matched to a gene: 7. The germline gives CDR1 SGHAT, CDR2 FQNNGV. CDR3 coding DNA: TGTGCCAGCACCGGAGCTAGCGGGGGATCCTACGAGCAGTACTTC. Translation gives CASTGASGGSYEQYF.

CDR3 loop: CASSATGGGFYEQYF. DNA of the CDR3: TGTGCCAGCAGTGCGACAGGGGGTGGTTTCTACGAGCAGTACTTC. The chain carries TRBV2 and TRBJ2-7, with TRBD1 matching 9 bases. CDR1 is SNHLY, CDR2 FYNNEI, per germline. The CDR3 extends over 15 amino acids. Trimming took 4 bases from V and 3 from J; bases not matched to a gene: 7.

For this clone: The junction departs from the called germline gene at one end, perhaps through a read error. The CDR3 is CASREGLALTDTQYF. CDR3 in DNA: TGTGCCAGCAGGGAAGGACTAGCGCTCACAGATACGCAGTATTTT. The rearrangement uses TRBV2 and TRBJ2-3; 9 bases are a match to TRBD2. This CDR3 region has 15 residues. From germline, CDR1 is SNHLY and CDR2 FYNNEI. The full variable domain, with the rest looked up from reference TRBV2 and TRBJ2-3, is EPEVTQTPSHQVTQMGQEVILRCVPISNHLYFYWYRQILGQKVEFLVSFYNNEISEKSEIFDDQFSVERPDGSNFTLKIRSTKLEDSAMYFCASREGLALTDTQYFGPGTRLTVL.

V gene TRBV28 combines with J gene TRBJ2-1; TRBD1 is a possible D gene (5 bases). Trimming stripped 1 base from V and 0 bases from J, with 13 bases between. The CDR3 totals 17 residues. Per germline, CDR1 MDHEN and CDR2 SYDVKM. The CDR3 DNA follows: TGTGCCAGCAGTTTATACCCCGACAGCAGCTCCTACAATGAGCAGTTCTTC. It yields the protein CASSLYPDSSSYNEQFF.

CDR3 coding DNA: TGTGCCTGGAGCGGAGGGAGTAATCAGCCCCAGCATTTT. Its translation is CAWSGGSNQPQHF. This sequence joins TRBV30 and TRBJ1-5; D not resolved. The CDR3 has 13 amino acids. Looked up from germline, CDR1 is GTSNPN and CDR2 is SVGIG (reference sequence). Trimming left V 3 bases short and J 4 bases short, with 10 bases between.

With respect to this clone: This sample also contains other DNA sequences that code for the same CDR3. The genes are TRBV7-9 and TRBJ2-1; TRBD2 matches at 8 bases. V shed 1 base and J 2 bases; nucleotides not matched to a gene: 4. CDR1 is SEHNR, CDR2 FQNEAQ, per germline (reference sequence). The CDR3 runs 16 residues. The CDR3 is CASSLVAGGPYNEQFF. In nucleotides, the CDR3 is TGTGCCAGCAGCTTAGTGGCGGGAGGTCCCTACAATGAGCAGTTCTTC.

The V and J genes are TRBV5-6 and TRBJ1-3; D is ambiguous. Germline V lookup: CDR1 SGHDT, CDR2 YYEEEE. V was clipped by 3 bases and J by 0 bases, with 16 bases between them. This CDR3 spans 17 amino acids. CDR3 sequence (DNA): TGTGCCAGCAGCTGGGGTTTACCGGGATTCTCTGGAAACACCATATATTTT. Translation: CASSWGLPGFSGNTIYF.

The chain is built from TRBV7-9 and TRBJ2-7; possibly TRBD2 for D (6 bases). The germline V gene has CDR1 SEHNR and CDR2 FQNEAQ (reference sequence). The CDR3 is 13 residues long. V lost 3 bases to trimming and J lost 5 bases, with 11 bases between them. CDR3 in DNA: TGTGCCAGCAGCTTGGGACTTTTCGACGAGCAGTACTTC. Its translation is CASSLGLFDEQYF.

The CDR3, as DNA: TGCGCCAGCTCCACTGATAGCGGGAGCGCAGATACGCAGTATTTT. This codes for CASSTDSGSADTQYF. V and J are TRBV10-1 and TRBJ2-3; 9 nucleotides align to TRBD2. Germline V gives CDR1 WNHNN, CDR2 SYGVQD (reference sequence). The CDR3 runs to 15 residues. The V and J ends lost 8 bases and 4 bases, in that order; junction bases with no gene match: 10.

The chain joins TRBV27 to TRBJ2-1; D possibly corresponds to TRBD2 (5 bases). Trimming removed 2 bases at V and 3 bases at J, with 11 bases between. The CDR3 totals 15 residues. Looked up from germline, CDR1 is MNHEY and CDR2 is SMNVEV (reference sequence). The CDR3, as DNA: TGTGCCAGCAGTTTAGAGGGAATGCACTACAATGAGCAGTTCTTC. Its protein product is CASSLEGMHYNEQFF.

This chain links TRBV4-1 with TRBJ2-7; D is uncertain. CDR3 length: 15 amino acids. Trimming took 4 bases from V and 2 from J, leaving 15 bases between them. Germline V lookup: CDR1 MGHRA, CDR2 YSYEKL. The CDR3 region has the DNA TGCGCCAGCAGCCCCTGGGGAACATCCACCTACGAGCAGTACTTC. It translates to CASSPWGTSTYEQYF.

V is TRBV4-1 and J is TRBJ1-5, with D perhaps TRBD1 (6 bases). CDR3 length equals 15 residues. Germline V gene lookup returns CDR1 MGHRA and CDR2 YSYEKL. V was shortened by 2 bases and J by 3 bases, with 11 bases between the two germline ends. The CDR3, as DNA: TGCGCCAGCAGCCAACGGGGGGCTCCCAATCAGCCCCAGCATTTT. It encodes CASSQRGAPNQPQHF.

The chain recombines TRBV6-1 with TRBJ2-1; weak D call: TRBD1 (8 bases). Germline CDR1 MNHNS, CDR2 SASEGT. V was shortened by 3 bases and J by 7 bases, with 16 bases between the two germline ends. The CDR3 spans 15 residues. As DNA, the CDR3 is TGTGCCAGCAGTGATATTACAGGGGGGGGGAATGAGCAGTTCTTC. Translation gives CASSDITGGGNEQFF.

The V and J genes are TRBV5-1 and TRBJ2-1; D remains ambiguous. Trimming stripped 4 bases from V and 9 bases from J, with 11 bases between. Germline V gene sequence: CDR1 SGHRS, CDR2 YFSETQ. The CDR3 covers 12 residues. The CDR3 sequence: CASSPYSREQFF. In DNA form, the CDR3 reads TGCGCCAGCAGCCCCTATTCTCGTGAGCAGTTCTTC.